Listed below are T cell receptor beta chains from one sample, sequenced in a study of radiation and T cells in renal cell carcinoma. Sequencing used immunoSEQ multiplex PCR; TCRdb keeps in-frame clones, though not all of them. This table has more than 100,000 clones, around 90% appearing once. The source was blood, collected from a patient whose treatment included radiotherapy and nephrectomy. Receptors originate from a woman between 70 and 85 years old with renal cell carcinoma. Both conserved end residues are trimmed from each CDR3. The D gene is left open where the match is weak.

V gene: TRBV6-1; D gene: -; J gene: TRBJ2-3; CDR3 protein: ASVTSSTDTQY
V gene: TRBV30; D gene: -; J gene: TRBJ1-4; CDR3 protein: AWSVWTGLATNEKLF
V gene: TRBV27; D gene: -; J gene: TRBJ1-2; CDR3 protein: ASSLSRRPSPNYGYT
V gene: TRBV9; D gene: -; J gene: TRBJ1-2; CDR3 protein: ASTQGQNGYT
V gene: TRBV6-6; D gene: -; J gene: TRBJ2-7; CDR3 protein: ASSTRDVGYEQY
V gene: TRBV5-1; D gene: TRBD1; J gene: TRBJ2-2; CDR3 protein: ASSLAGTGYTGELF
V gene: TRBV7-9; D gene: TRBD1; J gene: TRBJ2-1; CDR3 protein: ASSPGQGDYNEQF
V gene: TRBV11-2; D gene: -; J gene: TRBJ1-1; CDR3 protein: ASSSTRYTEAF
V gene: TRBV5-6; D gene: -; J gene: TRBJ2-5; CDR3 protein: ASKGKYQETQY
V gene: TRBV14; D gene: -; J gene: TRBJ1-1; CDR3 protein: ASSQDIRDTEAF
V gene: TRBV5-4; D gene: TRBD1; J gene: TRBJ1-2; CDR3 protein: ASSSPNRQGSLNYGYT
V gene: TRBV28; D gene: -; J gene: TRBJ1-4; CDR3 protein: ASSFIQGIRTNEKLF
V gene: TRBV6-5; D gene: -; J gene: TRBJ2-1; CDR3 protein: ASSSKRGVGYEQF
V gene: TRBV28; D gene: TRBD2; J gene: TRBJ2-5; CDR3 protein: ASTIRTSDGTQY
V gene: TRBV5-6; D gene: -; J gene: TRBJ1-2; CDR3 protein: ASTLQSSDLYGYT
V gene: TRBV7-2; D gene: TRBD1; J gene: TRBJ1-5; CDR3 protein: ASSLEGAGQKPQH
V gene: TRBV27; D gene: -; J gene: TRBJ2-7; CDR3 protein: ASGPKGASREEY
V gene: TRBV2; D gene: -; J gene: TRBJ2-5; CDR3 protein: ASSVFSWETQY
V gene: TRBV28; D gene: -; J gene: TRBJ1-2; CDR3 protein: AAGRGISGYT
V gene: TRBV19; D gene: -; J gene: TRBJ1-1; CDR3 protein: ASSPQGQNTEAF
V gene: TRBV6-4; D gene: TRBD1; J gene: TRBJ2-1; CDR3 protein: ASRIPGGPVNEQF
V gene: TRBV7-9; D gene: -; J gene: TRBJ1-6; CDR3 protein: ASSLGENSPLH
V gene: TRBV30; D gene: TRBD1; J gene: TRBJ1-5; CDR3 protein: AWSTGGYSNQPQH
V gene: TRBV27; D gene: -; J gene: TRBJ2-2; CDR3 protein: ASSRTGELF
V gene: TRBV11-3; D gene: TRBD1; J gene: TRBJ1-1; CDR3 protein: ASSGRGLAF
V gene: TRBV7-2; D gene: TRBD1; J gene: TRBJ1-3; CDR3 protein: ASSLGQTGNTIY
V gene: TRBV28; D gene: TRBD1; J gene: TRBJ2-2; CDR3 protein: ASSSSWTGGIGELF
V gene: TRBV19; D gene: TRBD2; J gene: TRBJ2-1; CDR3 protein: ASRTSGGPSYNEQF
V gene: TRBV5-4; D gene: TRBD1; J gene: TRBJ1-1; CDR3 protein: ASSLSFDRGKWNTEAF
V gene: TRBV7-2; D gene: TRBD1; J gene: TRBJ2-1; CDR3 protein: ASSSGTGGNNEQF
V gene: TRBV5-1; D gene: -; J gene: TRBJ1-1; CDR3 protein: ASSPAQGAEAF
V gene: TRBV5-1; D gene: -; J gene: TRBJ1-6; CDR3 protein: ASSPGGNSPLH
V gene: TRBV19; D gene: TRBD1; J gene: TRBJ1-2; CDR3 protein: ARQTGSYGYT
V gene: TRBV6-6; D gene: -; J gene: TRBJ2-5; CDR3 protein: ASGPRQGQETQY
V gene: TRBV30; D gene: -; J gene: TRBJ2-7; CDR3 protein: AWSVQGGTEQY
V gene: TRBV6-5; D gene: -; J gene: TRBJ2-1; CDR3 protein: ASSPGTPPNEQF
V gene: TRBV7-3; D gene: -; J gene: TRBJ1-1; CDR3 protein: ASSPNLNTEAF
V gene: TRBV19; D gene: TRBD2; J gene: TRBJ2-3; CDR3 protein: ASSRLAGGGDTQY
V gene: TRBV19; D gene: -; J gene: TRBJ1-2; CDR3 protein: ASSTLRERIGYT
V gene: TRBV6-4; D gene: TRBD2; J gene: TRBJ2-1; CDR3 protein: ASSPHSGGSSYNEQF
V gene: TRBV4-3; D gene: -; J gene: TRBJ1-2; CDR3 protein: ASSQDLYGYT
V gene: TRBV14; D gene: -; J gene: TRBJ2-7; CDR3 protein: ASSHGQGIDEQY
V gene: TRBV19; D gene: -; J gene: TRBJ2-7; CDR3 protein: ASSIPRQGTHEQY
V gene: TRBV5-4; D gene: -; J gene: TRBJ1-1; CDR3 protein: ASSFGGANTEAF
V gene: TRBV28; D gene: -; J gene: TRBJ1-4; CDR3 protein: ASSRDRSTNEKLF
V gene: TRBV6-5; D gene: -; J gene: TRBJ1-1; CDR3 protein: ASSLRKARNTEAF
V gene: TRBV13; D gene: -; J gene: TRBJ1-6; CDR3 protein: ASSFGLPLSYNSPLH
V gene: TRBV5-1; D gene: -; J gene: TRBJ2-3; CDR3 protein: ASSTALSPTDTQY
V gene: TRBV29-1; D gene: -; J gene: TRBJ2-1; CDR3 protein: SVEPPGETRSQF
V gene: TRBV5-1; D gene: -; J gene: TRBJ2-5; CDR3 protein: ASSLALGSQETQY
V gene: TRBV6-5; D gene: -; J gene: TRBJ1-4; CDR3 protein: ASRSGGSEKLF
V gene: TRBV7-2; D gene: -; J gene: TRBJ1-2; CDR3 protein: ASSLEFGPTYGYT
V gene: TRBV25-1; D gene: -; J gene: TRBJ1-2; CDR3 protein: ASRAAGGYT
V gene: TRBV6-1; D gene: TRBD2; J gene: TRBJ2-2; CDR3 protein: ACSSGGSVSGELF
V gene: TRBV2; D gene: -; J gene: TRBJ2-3; CDR3 protein: ASSDTSTDTQY
V gene: TRBV9; D gene: -; J gene: TRBJ2-7; CDR3 protein: ASSVEPGTYEQY
V gene: TRBV5-1; D gene: TRBD1; J gene: TRBJ2-7; CDR3 protein: ARSYPGTGMKN
V gene: TRBV7-7; D gene: -; J gene: TRBJ2-1; CDR3 protein: ASSSQVQSYNEQF
V gene: TRBV5-1; D gene: -; J gene: TRBJ1-1; CDR3 protein: ASSLEGVGDTEAF
V gene: TRBV4-2; D gene: -; J gene: TRBJ1-1; CDR3 protein: ASSQRDQFPTEAF